The sequence of this TCR beta chain was determined in a study of blood T cell repertoires in COVID-19 (dated by TCRdb to the early 2020s). Some background on the complete study: The collaborator samples originated in the United States, Italy and Spain and spanned the acute and convalescent phases of COVID-19. Samples were obtained from the ongoing ImmuneRACE study (first 160 participants) and from over 1,000 subjects provided by 6 global collaborators. The repertoires were released in a freely available public database meant as a resource for research on the immune response to SARS-CoV-2. Deeply sampled blood TCRbeta repertoires from subjects exposed to, actively infected with, or recovered from COVID-19 were included in the dataset. Sample metadata almost always included a de-identified subject ID, COVID-19 status, age in years and sex. The prospective study material was composed of cDNA or gDNA derived from T cells, B-cell-depleted T cells, or PBMCs. Where available, HLA class I and class II types were taken from metadata supplied by the sample provider and were not determined by assay-based typing.

The junction carries 8 bases between V and J, which are trimmed by 1 base and 7 bases respectively. CDR3 length: 13 amino acids, cysteine to phenylalanine. Solely the CDR3 DNA is kept, with 39 bases framed from the first base. The germline V gene (reference sequence) supplies CDR1 SEHNR and CDR2 FQNEAQ. TCRbeta CDR3 regions were amplified from genomic DNA by means of the immunoSEQ Assay, a bias-controlled multiplex PCR. From the authors' description of their analysis: The number of nucleated cells in each sample was estimated from the amplification of reference gene primers within the assay. Sequence reads were collapsed and filtered to measure the absolute abundance of every unique TCRbeta CDR3 rearrangement. For each sample, productive Simpson clonality was calculated as the square root of Simpson's diversity index over productive rearrangements. The source is immuneACCESS, and TCRdb retained only in-frame sequences with V and J called. Part of the clones is not carried over; for the studies checked, unresolved V genes explain less than half of this, and the remainder is unexplained. V, J and clone size are taken as reported in that table, and D and trimming were inferred from the DNA itself. Counted in this sample were roughly 70,000 clones; roughly nine tenths of them appeared once. The ten largest clones take up roughly 2.6% of the sample.

At one collaborating source in Seattle, patients were enrolled during active infection and were followed longitudinally through the course of disease. Each collaborating institution followed its own protocols to collect whole blood in K2EDTA tubes. For TCRbeta analysis, collaborator samples were shipped as frozen whole blood, as isolated PBMCs, or as DNA extracted from either sample type. As for this clone: Its antigen target is currently unknown. Base qualities are not at hand, and no much larger clone is one base apart.

Overall study results and their limits: The quantity of clinical and demographic metadata differed by source and by participant and was supplied without curation.

The receptor comes from a middle-aged man with COVID-19, enrolled during active disease. Sequencing was carried out using peripheral blood. The chain uses TRBV7-9 and TRBJ1-3, with TRBD1 perhaps the D gene, on 6 matching bases. The nucleotide sequence reads as follows: TGTGCCAGCAGCTTAGGGCAGGGGAACACCATATATTTT. Translated, it gives CASSLGQGNTIYF.